This TCR beta chain was identified in a study of T cells in localized non-small cell lung cancer. Findings of the study overall: The appearance of a median roughly 53 of the top 100 tumor clones was seen in adjacent lung.

This CDR3 has 14 residues. The ends were cut back, 0 bases at V and 4 bases at J, with 9 bases in the middle. Germline CDR1 SGDLS, CDR2 YYNGEE. Profiling relied on immunoSEQ multiplex PCR, and the TCRdb table lists in-frame clones only, not all of them. The repertoire holds some 38,000 clones, with about nine tenths as singletons. As concerns this clone: What it binds is unknown.

Sequenced material: peripheral blood mononuclear cells, taken before any cancer treatment. This clonotype was sampled from a male donor at least 60 years old with stage II lung adenocarcinoma. The chain joins TRBV9 to TRBJ2-3, with D unclear. The CDR3 spells CASSVGPGPDTQYF. The CDR3 nucleotides are TGTGCCAGCAGCGTAGGGCCGGGCCCAGATACGCAGTATTTT.